The 25 T cell receptor beta chains given below trace back to one sample, sequenced in a study of cytomegalovirus exposure and HLA in healthy donors. Amplification used 60 Vbeta primers and 13 Jbeta primers. Using immunoSEQ multiplex PCR, the repertoire was profiled, and TCRdb retains in-frame clones only, with some absent. The repertoire holds roughly 140,000 clones, roughly three quarters seen once, with 3.9% in the top ten. The material sequenced was PBMCs. Source of these receptors: a man between 18 and 29 years old in good health and CMV-seronegative.

In its sample, this clone was seen a few times. V and J are TRBV7-8 and TRBJ2-3; TRBD1 matches at 9 bases. V was pared by 4 bases and J by 6 bases, with 8 bases of the junction left unmatched. Germline V gene sequence: CDR1 SGHVS, CDR2 FQNEAQ. The CDR3 has 15 residues. CDR3 DNA: TGTGCCAGCAGCTCCGACGGACAGGGGTGGGATACGCAGTATTTT. Translation: CASSSDGQGWDTQYF.

The count of this clone is one. The chain carries TRBV25-1 and TRBJ1-6; D might be TRBD1 (6 bases). Trimming stripped 5 bases from V and 8 bases from J, with 10 bases between. Germline V gives CDR1 MGHDK, CDR2 SYGVNS. The CDR3 length is 13 residues. CDR3 bases: TGTGCCAGCAGTACCCACAGGGATTCACCCCTCCACTTT. Protein product: CASSTHRDSPLHF.

The chain couples TRBV4-1 to TRBJ2-7; 7 nucleotides line up with TRBD1. V trimming: 4 bases; J trimming: 2 bases; junction bases outside the gene matches: 11. The CDR3 is made up of 16 amino acids. From germline, CDR1 is MGHRA and CDR2 YSYEKL. CDR3 amino acids: CASSLQTQGTTYEQYF. DNA of the CDR3: TGCGCCAGCAGCCTGCAGACACAGGGGACAACCTACGAGCAGTACTTC.

A single count supports this clone. V gene TRBV9 combines with J gene TRBJ1-1, with D perhaps matching TRBD1 (5 bases). Between the trimmed V and J ends, which lost 1 base and 0 bases, there was a span of 7 bases. The CDR3 has 14 amino acids. CDR1 and CDR2 from the germline V gene are SGDLS and YYNGEE. In DNA form, the CDR3 reads TGTGCCAGCAGCGTACAGGGTATGAACACTGAAGCTTTCTTT. This encodes CASSVQGMNTEAFF.

The rearrangement uses TRBV7-2 and TRBJ1-4, with D tentatively TRBD1 (5 bases). This CDR3 contains 15 residues. The V gene lost 1 base and the J gene lost 5 bases, with 11 bases spanning the gap. The germline gives CDR1 SGHTA, CDR2 FQGNSA. The CDR3 loop reads CASSLVTGGNEKLFF. The CDR3 nucleotides read TGTGCCAGCAGCTTAGTGACCGGGGGGAATGAAAAACTGTTTTTT. The whole variable domain, remainder taken from reference TRBV7-2 and TRBJ1-4, is GAGVSQSPSNKVTEKGKDVELRCDPISGHTALYWYRQSLGQGLEFLIYFQGNSAPDKSGLPSDRFSAERTGGSVSTLTIQRTQQEDSAVYLCASSLVTGGNEKLFFGSGTQLSVL.

The chain joins TRBV5-1 to TRBJ2-2, with TRBD1 matching over 10 bases. This CDR3 has 15 amino acids. Unmatched junction bases numbered 5, after V lost 4 bases and J lost 5 bases. CDR1 is SGHRS, CDR2 YFSETQ, per germline. CDR3 nucleotides: TGCGCCAGCAGCCCCTGGGACAGGGGTACCGGGGAGCTGTTTTTT. Protein sequence: CASSPWDRGTGELFF.

The count of this clone is one. V gene TRBV19 combines with J gene TRBJ1-5, with TRBD1 matching over 11 bases. V lost 3 bases, J lost 2 bases, and 0 bases stayed unmatched. The CDR3 loop spans 15 amino acids. From germline, CDR1 is LNHDA and CDR2 SQIVND (reference sequence). CDR3 loop: CASSMGQGGNQPQHF. The CDR3 DNA reads TGTGCCAGTAGTATGGGACAGGGGGGCAATCAGCCCCAGCATTTT.

This sequence joins TRBV18 and TRBJ2-6; no firm D call. The V end was cut by 2 bases, the J end by 0 bases, with 11 bases between. Looked up from germline, CDR1 is KGHSH and CDR2 is LQKENI. The CDR3 has 17 residues. The CDR3 nucleotides are TGTGCCAGCTCACCATCCCCAGGCAGCTCTGGGGCCAACGTCCTGACTTTC. Translation: CASSPSPGSSGANVLTF.

The J gene is TRBJ1-2, the V gene TRBV5-1; 7 positions agree with TRBD1. CDR1 SGHRS and CDR2 YFSETQ come from the germline V gene. This CDR3 is 15 amino acids long. V lost 0 bases to trimming and J lost 1 base; unmatched junction nucleotides: 3. CDR3 sequence: CASSLEGAFNYGYTF. The CDR3 bases are TGCGCCAGCAGCTTGGAGGGGGCGTTTAACTATGGCTACACCTTC.

The rearrangement uses TRBV2 and TRBJ2-7; D is unresolved. The CDR3 runs to 13 residues. Trimming removed 4 bases at V and 0 bases at J, with 7 bases between. CDR1 is SNHLY and CDR2 is FYNNEI in the germline V gene. The CDR3 bases are TGTGCCAGCAGTGTGATTAGCTCCTACGAGCAGTACTTC. It codes for CASSVISSYEQYF.

The CDR3 reads CASSAGQGWTEAFF. The DNA for the CDR3 is TGTGCCAGCAGCGCGGGACAGGGGTGGACTGAAGCTTTCTTT. J is TRBJ1-1 and V is TRBV7-9; 10 bases align to TRBD1. V lost 5 bases, J lost 5 bases, and 5 bases stayed unmatched. This CDR3 is 14 amino acids long. CDR1 and CDR2 (germline): SEHNR, FQNEAQ (reference sequence).

The table lists this clone with a count of one. The genes are TRBV7-2 and TRBJ1-5; D possibly corresponds to TRBD1 (5 bases). CDR3 size: 12 residues. Trimming shortened V by 3 bases and J by 10 bases, and 10 bases separated the two germline ends. Germline V gene sequence: CDR1 SGHTA, CDR2 FQGNSA. The CDR3 spells CASSLLRGPQHF. CDR3 nucleotide sequence: TGTGCCAGCAGCTTGCTAAGGGGACCCCAGCATTTT.

V usage is TRBV5-6 and J usage is TRBJ1-1; D is unresolved. CDR1 is SGHDT and CDR2 is YYEEEE in the germline V gene. CDR3 length equals 19 residues. V was cut by 2 bases and J by 5 bases, with 28 bases left in between. In DNA, the CDR3 is TGTGCCAGCAGCTTAGCCCCGTTAGACGGAGGGATGGAGTTGACTGAAGCTTTCTTT. This encodes CASSLAPLDGGMELTEAFF.

The genes are TRBV19 and TRBJ2-2; 9 positions agree with TRBD2. With V trimmed by 1 base and J by 4 bases, 16 bases remained unmatched. Germline lookup yields CDR1 LNHDA and CDR2 SQIVND (reference sequence). The CDR3 runs 20 residues. The CDR3 region is CASSIGASGVTKWVTGELFF. CDR3 DNA: TGTGCCAGTAGTATAGGGGCTAGCGGGGTTACCAAATGGGTCACCGGGGAGCTGTTTTTT.

This clone was seen only a few times. The chain combines TRBV11-3 with TRBJ2-4; 7 nucleotides align to TRBD1. Germline values: CDR1 SGHNT, CDR2 YENEEA. There are 14 residues in the CDR3. J lost 8 bases, V lost 5 bases, and 9 bases had no gene match. The CDR3 coding sequence is TGTGCCAGCAGCGCCTCGACAGGGCCCCACATTCAGTACTTC. Residues: CASSASTGPHIQYF.

The J gene is TRBJ2-1, the V gene TRBV6-5; D not certain. Trimming stripped 8 bases from V and 1 base from J, with 6 bases between. In germline, CDR1 is MNHEY, CDR2 SVGAGI. CDR3 length: 12 residues. CDR3 amino acids: CASQRSYNEQFF. The CDR3 DNA reads TGTGCCAGCCAGAGGTCCTACAATGAGCAGTTCTTC.

The rearrangement uses TRBV4-1 and TRBJ2-7, with TRBD1 matching over 8 bases. J gave up 4 bases and V 4 bases, and 9 bases lay outside the gene matches. The CDR3 consists of 15 residues. Germline V lookup: CDR1 MGHRA, CDR2 YSYEKL. CDR3 region: CASSPAPGQAYEQYF. The CDR3 DNA reads as TGCGCCAGCAGCCCAGCCCCGGGACAGGCATACGAGCAGTACTTC.

The chain couples TRBV28 to TRBJ1-5, with D possibly TRBD1 on 6 matching bases. The CDR3 length is 15 residues. Germline-derived CDR1 and CDR2 are MDHEN and SYDVKM. The V end was cut by 3 bases, the J end by 6 bases, with 15 bases between. CDR3 DNA sequence: TGTGCCAGCAGTTTGGGACATTCCAACATTCAGCCCCAGCATTTT. Translating gives CASSLGHSNIQPQHF. Complete variable domain (other parts from reference TRBV28 and TRBJ1-5): DVKVTQSSRYLVKRTGEKVFLECVQDMDHENMFWYRQDPGLGLRLIYFSYDVKMKEKGDIPEGYSVSREKKERFSLILESASTNQTSMYLCASSLGHSNIQPQHFGDGTRLSIL.

V gene TRBV28 combines with J gene TRBJ1-5; tentative D call: TRBD1 (5 bases). V was cut by 6 bases and J by 0 bases, with 12 bases left in between. Germline assignment: CDR1 MDHEN and CDR2 SYDVKM. CDR3 length equals 15 residues. In nucleotides, the CDR3 is TGTGCCAGCAGCTACAGACAGATTAGCAATCAGCCCCAGCATTTT. As protein: CASSYRQISNQPQHF.

In its sample, this clone was seen once. This rearrangement joins TRBV9 to TRBJ2-1; D possibly corresponds to TRBD1 (5 bases). V was pared by 0 bases and J by 0 bases, with 13 bases between. Per germline, CDR1 SGDLS and CDR2 YYNGEE. CDR3 size: 17 residues. The CDR3 is CASSVENRWNSYNEQFF. As DNA, the CDR3 is TGTGCCAGCAGCGTAGAGAACAGGTGGAACTCCTACAATGAGCAGTTCTTC.

The V gene is TRBV27, the J gene TRBJ2-7; possible D gene TRBD2, 6 bases. Germline V lookup: CDR1 MNHEY, CDR2 SMNVEV (reference sequence). The CDR3 is 13 residues long. The V end lost 6 bases, the J end lost 2 bases, and 11 bases lay between the germline ends. The chain's CDR3 is CASRPGGTYEQYF. CDR3 nucleotide sequence: TGTGCCAGCAGACCGGGCGGGACCTACGAGCAGTACTTC.

V is TRBV5-4 and J is TRBJ1-4, with 8 positions matching TRBD1. The germline V gene has CDR1 SGHNT and CDR2 YYREEE (reference sequence). V lost 1 base and J lost 11; bases outside the gene matches: 7. The CDR3 contains 14 residues. DNA of the CDR3: TGTGCCAGCAGCTTGCGGGACCCAGGGGGCAAACTGTTTTTT. It specifies CASSLRDPGGKLFF.

V usage is TRBV5-8 and J usage is TRBJ2-7; a possible D gene is TRBD1 (5 bases). The ends were cut back, 0 bases at V and 3 bases at J, with 7 bases in the middle. CDR3 length: 13 amino acids. Looked up from germline, CDR1 is SGHTS and CDR2 is YDEGEE. DNA of the CDR3: TGTGCCAGCAGCTTGGGGGGCCTCTACGAGCAGTACTTC. Its translation: CASSLGGLYEQYF.

The CDR3 region has the DNA TGTGCCAGCAGCTTAGTGGGACTAGGACGCACGATCAGGCCCTACGAGCAGTACTTC. Residues: CASSLVGLGRTIRPYEQYF. The chain combines TRBV7-9 with TRBJ2-7, with 8 nucleotides matching TRBD2. This CDR3 comprises 19 residues. V was clipped by 1 base and J by 2 bases; unmatched bases: 16. The germline V gene encodes CDR1 SEHNR and CDR2 FQNEAQ (reference sequence). The complete variable domain, with remaining parts taken from reference TRBV7-9 and TRBJ2-7, reads DTGVSQNPRHKITKRGQNVTFRCDPISEHNRLYWYRQTLGQGPEFLTYFQNEAQLEKSRLLSDRFSAERPKGSFSTLEIQRTEQGDSAMYLCASSLVGLGRTIRPYEQYFGPGTRLTVT.

This clone was seen only once. The CDR3 spells CASTPLRSGQGGLGSYEQYF. As DNA, the CDR3 is TGTGCCAGCACTCCCTTAAGGTCGGGACAGGGTGGCCTAGGTTCCTACGAGCAGTACTTC. The rearrangement links TRBV2 to TRBJ2-7; 9 bases are shared with TRBD1. The CDR3 length is 20 residues. V shed 7 bases, J shed 1 base, and the junction held 23 bases outside the gene matches. Per the germline V gene, CDR1 is SNHLY and CDR2 is FYNNEI. The variable domain in full, with the rest retrieved from reference TRBV2 and TRBJ2-7, is EPEVTQTPSHQVTQMGQEVILRCVPISNHLYFYWYRQILGQKVEFLVSFYNNEISEKSEIFDDQFSVERPDGSNFTLKIRSTKLEDSAMYFCASTPLRSGQGGLGSYEQYFGPGTRLTVT.